Below are 18 T cell receptor beta chains sequenced from a single sample in a study of T cells after yellow fever vaccination. MiXCR was run by TCRdb on the 5' RACE reads, yielding one entry per CDR3 protein. The sample yields roughly 140,000 distinct CDR3 sequences, less than 9.5% seen once. The sample in question was CD4+ T cells sorted from PBMCs, obtained 5 days after the yellow fever booster vaccination. These receptors were obtained from a man aged 30 to 39 who received the YFV17D yellow fever vaccine.

This clonotype was found many times. The rearrangement joins TRBV23-1 to TRBJ2-7; perhaps TRBD2 as D (5 bases). TRBV23-1 belongs to the ORF category, with a function that is uncertain. V was cut by 0 bases and J by 3 bases, with 15 bases left in between. The CDR3 has 16 residues. The CDR3 region has the DNA TGCGCCAGCAGTCAATCAGGCGGGCATTACCACTACGAGCAGTACTTC. This codes for CASSQSGGHYHYEQYF.

This clonotype was seen repeatedly, ten times or more. This chain connects TRBV7-3 to TRBJ2-1; a possible D gene is TRBD2 (5 bases). The CDR3 runs 14 residues. V shed 3 bases and J shed 6 bases, with 12 bases lying between them. The V gene's germline CDR1 is SGHTA and CDR2 FQGTGA. CDR3 in amino acids: CASSLGTRFNEQFF. The DNA for the CDR3 is TGTGCCAGCAGCTTGGGCACTAGATTCAATGAGCAGTTCTTC.

V usage is TRBV20-1 and J usage is TRBJ2-5; TRBD2 is a possible D gene (6 bases). CDR1 and CDR2 (germline): DFQATT, SNEGSKA (reference sequence). This CDR3 comprises 10 residues. Trimming left V 6 bases short and J 10 bases short, with 12 bases between. The CDR3, as DNA: TGCAGTGCCTCCGGGGAGGTCCAGTACTTC. Encoded protein: CSASGEVQYF.

This clonotype showed up many times. This chain connects TRBV20-1 to TRBJ2-3; tentative D call: TRBD2 (6 bases). The V and J ends lost 5 bases and 2 bases respectively, with 14 bases between them. The CDR3 contains 14 residues. Germline-derived CDR1 and CDR2 are DFQATT and SNEGSKA (reference sequence). DNA of the CDR3: TGCAGTGCTGTAGCGGTGATGATCACAGATACGCAGTATTTT. This translates into CSAVAVMITDTQYF.

This clonotype was seen ten or more times. The chain uses TRBV10-2 and TRBJ2-1; 13 bases align to TRBD2. J lost 7 bases, V lost 5 bases, and 8 bases had no gene match. Per the germline V gene, CDR1 is WSHSY and CDR2 is SAAADI. The CDR3 consists of 16 residues. CDR3 coding DNA: TGCGCCAGCAGTAGCCCCGGGACTAGCGGGATAAATGAGCAGTTCTTC. It specifies CASSSPGTSGINEQFF.

This clonotype was detected a few times. The chain is built from TRBV6-5 and TRBJ1-2; no clear D gene. This CDR3 region has 15 residues. Germline CDR1 MNHEY, CDR2 SVGAGI. V was pared by 2 bases and J by 5 bases, with 15 bases between. CDR3 coding DNA: TGTGCCAGCAGTTACGACGGTTCTTTCAGTTATGGCTACACCTTC. It encodes CASSYDGSFSYGYTF.

This clonotype came up many times. This sequence joins TRBV27 and TRBJ2-5; 9 bases fit TRBD1. Trimming cost V 3 bases and J 5 bases; bases outside gene matches: 4. This CDR3 has 14 residues. Germline CDR1 reads MNHEY; CDR2 reads SMNVEV (reference sequence). This CDR3 is CASSFDRGLETQYF. The CDR3 DNA reads as TGTGCCAGCAGTTTTGACAGGGGGTTGGAGACCCAGTACTTC.

The CDR3: CSASPGWNQPQHF. DNA for the CDR3: TGCAGTGCTAGTCCTGGGTGGAATCAGCCCCAGCATTTT. The J gene is TRBJ1-5, the V gene TRBV20-1; D uncertain. Between the trimmed V and J ends, which lost 3 bases and 4 bases, there was a span of 10 bases. This CDR3 has 13 residues. CDR1 is DFQATT, CDR2 SNEGSKA, per germline (reference sequence).

About this clonotype itself: A clone one base away is much larger, so this may be a read error. The gene calls are TRBV18 and TRBJ2-5; D not certain. Germline CDR1 is KGHSH and CDR2 is LQKENI. The CDR3 spans 12 residues. CDR3 sequence: CVSSPREETQYF. CDR3 bases: TGTGTCAGCTCACCACGAGAGGAGACCCAGTACTTC.

This clonotype came up many times. This chain uses TRBV7-2 with TRBJ2-3, with unresolved D. The CDR3 runs to 13 residues. Germline CDR1 is SGHTA and CDR2 is FQGNSA. Between the trimmed V and J ends, which lost 1 base and 4 bases, there was a span of 6 bases. The CDR3 DNA is TGTGCCAGCAGCTTAGTCATACCAGATACGCAGTATTTT. Its translation: CASSLVIPDTQYF.

The CDR3 nucleotides are TGTGCCAGCAGCTCTACATACAGGGGAATGAACACTGAAGCTTTCTTT. This gives the protein CASSSTYRGMNTEAFF. The chain has TRBV11-3 and TRBJ1-1, with TRBD1 matching over 7 bases. Germline CDR1 and CDR2: SGHNT and YENEEA. This CDR3 spans 16 amino acids. After removal of 4 bases from V and 0 bases from J, the junction contained 8 bases not matched to a gene.

This sequence joins TRBV12-3 or TRBV12-4 and TRBJ2-7; D not resolved. There are 16 residues in the CDR3. Trimming left V 2 bases short and J 0 bases short, with 14 bases between. Here the CDR3 DNA reads TGTGCCAGCAGTTTATCCGCCGGGCCGGTCTCCTACGAGCAGTACTTC. Translated, it gives CASSLSAGPVSYEQYF.

To note about this clonotype: One base away lies a much larger clone, so this may be a sequencing read error. The DNA of the CDR3 is TGCGCCAGCAACTTTCCTAGCGGGAGGGCCACACAAGAGACCCAGTACTTC. Residues: CASNFPSGRATQETQYF. The chain links TRBV5-1 to TRBJ2-5, with 12 bases lining up with TRBD2. This CDR3 has 17 residues. Germline V gene data show CDR1 as SGHRS and CDR2 as YFSETQ. The V and J ends lost 6 bases and 2 bases, in that order; junction bases with no gene match: 11.

This clonotype has a count of ten or more. The rearrangement uses TRBV4-3 and TRBJ2-3; the D is unclear. The V gene lost 1 base and the J gene lost 6 bases, with 8 bases spanning the gap. The CDR3 is 13 amino acids. Looked up from germline, CDR1 is LGHNA and CDR2 is YSLEER. The CDR3 is CASSQGVGDTQYF. CDR3 sequence (DNA): TGCGCCAGCAGCCAAGGCGTCGGGGATACGCAGTATTTT.

This clonotype has only one observation. A read error may explain this, as a much larger clone is one base away. This sequence joins TRBV24-1 and TRBJ2-5; perhaps TRBD1 as D (5 bases). The germline gives CDR1 KGHDR, CDR2 SFDVKD. V was cut by 4 bases and J by 5 bases, with 13 bases left in between. The length of the CDR3 is 14 residues. CDR3 amino acids: CATSEGAFHETQYF. The CDR3 nucleotides are TGTGCCACCAGTGAAGGGGCCTTTCATGAGACCCAGTACTTC.

The gene calls are TRBV6-1 and TRBJ2-4, with a possible D match to TRBD1 (5 bases). Between the trimmed V and J ends, which lost 5 bases and 0 bases, there was a span of 11 bases. Germline V gene data show CDR1 as MNHNS and CDR2 as SASEGT. The length of the CDR3 is 15 residues. The CDR3 nucleotides read TGTGCCAGCAGTCCCAGGGATCTAGCCAAAAACATTCAGTACTTC. It encodes CASSPRDLAKNIQYF.

This clonotype showed up many times. CDR3 sequence reads: CATGRAGYNEQFF. The CDR3 region has the DNA TGTGCCACCGGGAGGGCCGGCTACAATGAGCAGTTCTTC. J is TRBJ2-1 and V is TRBV5-5; 8 nucleotides line up with TRBD2. CDR1 is SGHKS, CDR2 YYEKEE, per germline (reference sequence). Germline trimming cut 9 bases from V and 3 bases from J; bases unmatched to any gene: 5. This CDR3 has 13 residues.

This clonotype was detected many times. The V gene is TRBV7-2, the J gene TRBJ2-5; D perhaps matches TRBD2 (6 bases). The CDR3 spans 15 residues. Germline CDR1 reads SGHTA; CDR2 reads FQGNSA. V lost 5 bases and J 5 bases, leaving 18 bases between the germline ends. CDR3 region: CASSHRGFQKETQYF. The CDR3 DNA follows: TGTGCCAGCAGCCATCGGGGGTTCCAGAAGGAGACCCAGTACTTC.